The TCR beta chain under discussion was sequenced for a study of T cell changes during pregnancy in multiple sclerosis. This clone was detected once. Profiled with immunoSEQ multiplex PCR; TCRdb holds only in-frame clones, not every one. Of roughly 99,000 clones listed, roughly nine tenths are singletons. CDR1 MNHNS and CDR2 SASEGT come from the germline V gene. Trimming left V 3 bases short and J 3 bases short, with 6 bases between. The length of the CDR3 is 12 residues. The sequence came from a female donor in good health, enrolled as a control in a pregnancy study. This sequence joins TRBV6-1 and TRBJ2-7; D not certain. The sample here was peripheral blood, taken after pregnancy. The CDR3 DNA reads TGTGCCAGCAGTGATCCGAGCTACGAGCAGTACTTC. This gives the protein CASSDPSYEQYF.